This entry features one TCR beta chain sequence. Its cognate antigen is unknown. This table comes from immunoSEQ multiplex PCR, and its TCRdb copy is limited to in-frame clones, with some not included. The sample comprises about 140,000 clones, over 90% of which are singletons, and around 2.5% rests with the top ten. This entry belongs to a study of T cell responses to AZD1222 COVID-19 vaccine. Germline V gene data show CDR1 as LGHNA and CDR2 as YNFKEQ. V lost 0 bases and J lost 2, with 14 bases in between. The CDR3 spans 16 residues. Study-level points and caveats: Just a handful of AZD1222 recipients were seropositive at baseline. Repertoires were sampled only after the peak T cell response.

Here the sequenced sample was peripheral blood, taken on day 0 of AZD1222 vaccination. The rearrangement joins TRBV4-2 to TRBJ2-7; possible D gene TRBD1, 6 bases. This clonotype was sampled from an adult in good health. Written as DNA, the CDR3 is TGTGCCAGCAGCCAAGACCCTCCGGACAGCCCCTACGAGCAGTACTTC. Translated, it gives CASSQDPPDSPYEQYF.